This TCR beta chain was recorded in a study of shared clonotypes between healthy human individuals. V lost 5 bases to trimming and J lost 3 bases, with 14 bases between them. In germline, CDR1 is SEHNR, CDR2 FQNEAQ (reference sequence). This CDR3 has 14 amino acids. Repertoires were generated with immunoSEQ multiplex PCR, while TCRdb's copy carries only in-frame clones and drops some. This table has about 750,000 clones, about 91% appearing once. Positively selected for CCR7, the CD45RO-negative cells used as naive CD8 cells excluded terminally differentiated effector memory CD45RA+ cells. Participating donors were healthy, HIV-negative adults free of recent acute infections or vaccinations.

The TCR was taken from a man between 25 and 39 years old in good health. The chain recombines TRBV7-9 with TRBJ2-7; perhaps TRBD2 as D (5 bases). Sequencing used naive CD8+ T cells sorted from blood. CDR3 amino acids: CASSASGESYEQYF. The CDR3 nucleotides read TGTGCCAGCAGCGCGTCCGGGGAAAGCTACGAGCAGTACTTC.